The clone carrying this TCR beta chain was picked up many times. The antigen is not known. The data stem from a study of metastatic and nonmetastatic thyroid tumors. Study-wide findings and caveats: Malignant thyroid tumors reportedly had TCR beta diversity that was significantly higher than in benign nodules, in blood and tumor.

Treatment of any kind had been given to no patient before thyroid surgery. The CDR3 covers 15 residues. The V segment lost 2 bases and the J segment 7 bases; nucleotides outside the gene matches: 5. Germline CDR1 ENHRY, CDR2 SYGVKD. TCRdb re-called clones via MiXCR from the PCR reads. The sample lists 49,000 or so clones; 24% were seen once. The TCR sequence derives from a male donor with papillary thyroid cancer or a benign thyroid nodule (not recorded which). Some clones in this sample may be carry-over from other donors' samples. The material sequenced was blood. V and J are TRBV10-3 and TRBJ1-6; TRBD1 aligns across 7 bases. CDR3 residues: CAISEDQGVNSPLHF. Here the CDR3 DNA reads TGTGCCATCAGTGAGGATCAGGGGGTGAATTCACCCCTCCACTTT.